The 19 T cell receptor beta chains reported below all come from one sample, sequenced in a study of shared clonotypes between healthy human individuals. Profiling relied on immunoSEQ multiplex PCR, and the TCRdb table lists in-frame clones only, not all of them. The repertoire includes hundreds of thousands of clones, around 67% of them detected once, and 1.5% to 2% sits in the top ten. The sample was memory CD4+ T cells sorted from blood. Specified subset: CD45RA-negative fraction. All receptors come from a woman in her 30s in good health.

The chain couples TRBV28 to TRBJ2-7, with D tentatively TRBD1 or TRBD2 (5 bases each). CDR1 MDHEN and CDR2 SYDVKM come from the germline V gene. This CDR3 comprises 16 residues. V lost 5 bases, J lost 4 bases, and 21 bases lay in between. In DNA form, the CDR3 reads TGTGCCAGCAGTGCTGCTGGGACCAGGGAGCTGTACGAGCAGTACTTC. It encodes CASSAAGTRELYEQYF.

The genes are TRBV19 and TRBJ1-2; D is unclear. Trimming took 8 bases from V and 5 from J, leaving 15 bases between them. The CDR3 runs to 13 residues. Germline lookup yields CDR1 LNHDA and CDR2 SQIVND (reference sequence). Here the CDR3 DNA reads TGTGCCAGTTCCAGAGCCCAGGTTTATGGCTACACCTTC. As protein: CASSRAQVYGYTF. Based on the CDR3 plus reference TRBV19 and TRBJ1-2, the full variable domain is DGGITQSPKYLFRKEGQNVTLSCEQNLNHDAMYWYRQDPGQGLRLIYYSQIVNDFQKGDIAEGYSVSREKKESFPLTVTSAQKNPTAFYLCASSRAQVYGYTFGSGTRLTVV.

This clone has ten or more counts. The gene calls are TRBV5-5 and TRBJ1-5; TRBD1 matches at 11 bases. Germline CDR1 reads SGHKS; CDR2 reads YYEKEE (reference sequence). This CDR3 has 17 residues. Germline trimming cut 4 bases from V and 6 bases from J; bases unmatched to any gene: 12. The CDR3 sequence is CASSPAAGTGGGQPQHF. CDR3 coding DNA: TGTGCCAGCAGCCCGGCCGCCGGGACAGGGGGAGGTCAGCCCCAGCATTTT.

This chain connects TRBV28 to TRBJ2-7; possibly TRBD1 for D (5 bases). CDR1 is MDHEN and CDR2 is SYDVKM in the germline V gene. V lost 6 bases to trimming and J lost 2 bases, with 11 bases between them. CDR3 size: 13 residues. The DNA for the CDR3 is TGTGCCAGCAGACCCGCGACAGCCTACGAGCAGTACTTC. This sequence encodes CASRPATAYEQYF.

The chain combines TRBV5-1 with TRBJ1-1; 12 positions agree with TRBD1. CDR1 and CDR2 (germline): SGHRS, YFSETQ. Germline trimming cut 4 bases from V and 5 bases from J; bases unmatched to any gene: 9. CDR3 size: 16 residues. CDR3 region: CASSAGDRGLLTEAFF. The CDR3 DNA reads TGCGCCAGCAGCGCCGGGGACAGGGGGCTATTAACTGAAGCTTTCTTT.

This chain joins TRBV2 and TRBJ2-7, with D perhaps matching TRBD2 (5 bases). Germline V lookup: CDR1 SNHLY, CDR2 FYNNEI. V lost 9 bases and J 4 bases, leaving 16 bases between the germline ends. This CDR3 region has 13 residues. The chain's CDR3 is CASARTFLYEQYF. The DNA of the CDR3 is TGTGCCAGTGCGAGGACTTTTCTTTACGAGCAGTACTTC.

This rearrangement joins TRBV27 to TRBJ2-5; 11 bases align to TRBD2. CDR1 is MNHEY and CDR2 is SMNVEV in the germline V gene (reference sequence). V gave up 6 bases and J gave up 4 bases; unmatched junction bases: 19. The CDR3 runs 19 residues. The CDR3: CASSQTSGTLRLARETQYF. In DNA, the CDR3 is TGTGCCAGCAGCCAGACTAGCGGGACTCTCCGCTTAGCTCGAGAGACCCAGTACTTC.

The chain carries TRBV27 and TRBJ2-1; D might be TRBD1 (6 bases). The CDR3 is 14 amino acids. From germline, CDR1 is MNHEY and CDR2 SMNVEV (reference sequence). The germline V and J ends were trimmed by 4 bases and 5 bases, with 12 bases remaining between them. CDR3 bases: TGTGCCAGCAGTTCTCGGACAGCAAACAATGAGCAGTTCTTC. Its protein is CASSSRTANNEQFF.

The chain uses TRBV5-1 and TRBJ2-7; D is unclear. V lost 2 bases and J lost 1, with 7 bases in between. CDR1 is SGHRS and CDR2 is YFSETQ in the germline V gene. The CDR3 spans 13 residues. The CDR3 loop is CASSFAPSYEQYF. The CDR3 DNA is TGCGCCAGCAGCTTTGCACCGTCCTACGAGCAGTACTTC.

The rearrangement links TRBV28 to TRBJ1-5, with D uncertain. CDR3 length: 12 amino acids. Germline lookup yields CDR1 MDHEN and CDR2 SYDVKM. With 9 bases removed from V and 4 bases from J, the gap between germline ends came to 10 bases. CDR3 sequence: CASAIKNQPQHF. Here the CDR3 DNA reads TGTGCCAGTGCCATCAAAAATCAGCCCCAGCATTTT.

About this clone: Other DNA sequences in this sample translate to the same CDR3. This chain connects TRBV27 to TRBJ2-3, with 7 bases matching TRBD2. The V segment lost 2 bases and the J segment 0 bases; nucleotides outside the gene matches: 2. This CDR3 comprises 15 residues. Germline lookup yields CDR1 MNHEY and CDR2 SMNVEV (reference sequence). The CDR3 region has the DNA TGTGCCAGCAGTTTACTAGCGGCTAGCACAGATACGCAGTATTTT. It encodes CASSLLAASTDTQYF.

The V and J genes are TRBV6-5 and TRBJ1-2; no clear D gene. The CDR3 runs 13 residues. The ends were cut back, 8 bases at V and 8 bases at J, with 18 bases in the middle. CDR1 is MNHEY and CDR2 is SVGAGI in the germline V gene. The CDR3 DNA sequence: TGTGCCAGCCTCCCGAGGTACGGTACCGGCTACACCTTC. The encoded protein is CASLPRYGTGYTF.

This clone occurred a few times. The chain employs TRBV10-1 and TRBJ2-1, with D unclear. The CDR3 covers 13 residues. Trimming took off 3 bases at V and 8 bases at J, with 11 bases between the two ends. The germline CDR1 and CDR2 sequences are WNHNN and SYGVQD (reference sequence). CDR3 sequence: CASSEGLGDEQFF. The CDR3 region has the DNA TGCGCCAGCAGTGAAGGGCTTGGGGATGAGCAGTTCTTC.

This chain connects TRBV7-6 to TRBJ2-7, with D possibly matching TRBD2 (7 bases). Trimming shortened V by 5 bases and J by 2 bases, and 19 bases separated the two germline ends. Germline V gives CDR1 SGHVS, CDR2 FNYEAQ. This CDR3 contains 16 residues. In nucleotides, the CDR3 is TGTGCCAGCAGCCCCTCTGGGGGGGCTGGACCCTACGAGCAGTACTTC. Translating it yields CASSPSGGAGPYEQYF.

V is TRBV6-5 and J is TRBJ1-5; D might be TRBD1 (5 bases). CDR1 MNHEY and CDR2 SVGAGI come from the germline V gene. There are 13 residues in the CDR3. The V gene lost 6 bases and the J gene lost 3 bases, with 9 bases spanning the gap. The CDR3 here is CASRRQSNQPQHF. The CDR3 nucleotides are TGTGCCAGCAGGAGACAGTCCAATCAGCCCCAGCATTTT.

The chain recombines TRBV18 with TRBJ1-3, with D unclear. V lost 1 base to trimming and J lost 7 bases, with 11 bases between them. This CDR3 contains 14 residues. Germline assignment: CDR1 KGHSH and CDR2 LQKENI. The CDR3, as DNA: TGTGCCAGCTCACCACAACACAACGGGAACACCATATATTTT. Translation gives CASSPQHNGNTIYF.

This chain joins TRBV30 and TRBJ2-2, with D possibly TRBD2 on 5 matching bases. Germline CDR1 is GTSNPN and CDR2 is SVGIG (reference sequence). The CDR3 is 14 residues long. For the CDR3, the DNA is TGTGCTACTCCCCGGCTAGCCCACACCGGGGAGCTGTTTTTT. Translation gives CATPRLAHTGELFF.

In the case of this clone: Other DNA sequences in the same sample also yield this CDR3. The J gene is TRBJ1-5, the V gene TRBV9; the D gene is possibly TRBD1 (5 bases). V was clipped by 0 bases and J by 1 base, with 8 bases between them. The CDR3 has 15 amino acids. CDR1 SGDLS and CDR2 YYNGEE come from the germline V gene. This chain's CDR3 is CASSVGWGSNQPQHF. The CDR3 DNA reads as TGTGCCAGCAGCGTAGGATGGGGGAGCAATCAGCCCCAGCATTTT.

This clone has only a few counts. The chain links TRBV29-1 to TRBJ1-1; 10 bases agree with TRBD1. The germline V gene has CDR1 SQVTM and CDR2 ANQGSEA. The CDR3 length is 13 residues. V shed 3 bases, J shed 7 bases, and the junction held 5 bases outside the gene matches. The CDR3 sequence is CSVDATGGSEAFF. The CDR3 coding sequence is TGCAGCGTTGATGCGACAGGGGGCAGTGAAGCTTTCTTT.